This is a list of T cell receptor beta chains from one sample in a study of blood T cell repertoires in COVID-19. Method: immunoSEQ multiplex PCR; TCRdb's copy keeps in-frame clones and lacks some. The data contain about 55,000 clones, around nine tenths of them singletons. What was sequenced was peripheral blood. These receptors all come from a man between 60 and 70 years old with active COVID-19. Each CDR3 is given with its conserved first and last residue. D genes are given only for firm matches. Size is omitted from some rows. Given values are once, few, many or a class for expanded clones.

length: 13; V: TRBV5-1; J: TRBJ1-1; size: NA; D: TRBD1; CDR3: CASSPGQVAEAFF; DNA: TGCGCCAGCAGCCCGGGACAGGTCGCTGAAGCTTTCTTT
length: 15; V: TRBV15; J: TRBJ1-2; size: NA; D: TRBD1; CDR3: CATSRDWATGGGYTF; DNA: TGTGCCACCAGCAGAGACTGGGCTACAGGGGGCGGCTACACCTTC
length: 15; V: TRBV28; J: TRBJ1-4; size: NA; D: NA; CDR3: CASSSGRQPNEKLFF; DNA: TGTGCCAGCAGTTCCGGGAGACAGCCTAATGAAAAACTGTTTTTT
length: 15; V: TRBV6-6; J: TRBJ1-2; size: NA; D: NA; CDR3: CASRLGQGTNYGYTF; DNA: TGTGCCAGCCGGTTGGGTCAGGGTACTAACTATGGCTACACCTTC
length: 15; V: TRBV5-1; J: TRBJ2-2; size: NA; D: NA; CDR3: CASSLGPGVYGELFF; DNA: TGCGCCAGCAGCTTGGGGCCGGGGGTATACGGGGAGCTGTTTTTT
length: 14; V: TRBV5-4; J: TRBJ2-5; size: once; D: NA; CDR3: CASSLGVAQETQYF; DNA: TGTGCCAGCAGCCTGGGGGTAGCGCAAGAGACCCAGTACTTC
length: 14; V: TRBV5-6; J: TRBJ1-1; size: once; D: TRBD1; CDR3: CASSFRDRDFEAFF; DNA: TGTGCCAGCAGCTTTCGTGACAGGGATTTTGAAGCTTTCTTT
length: 16; V: TRBV18; J: TRBJ2-2; size: NA; D: TRBD1; CDR3: CASSPWDRGLTGELFF; DNA: TGTGCCAGCTCACCATGGGACAGGGGGCTCACCGGGGAGCTGTTTTTT
length: 13; V: TRBV12-3/TRBV12-4; J: TRBJ2-1; size: once; D: NA; CDR3: CASSLYPDNEQFF; DNA: TGTGCCAGCAGTTTGTATCCCGACAATGAGCAGTTCTTC
length: 12; V: TRBV11-2; J: TRBJ1-1; size: NA; D: NA; CDR3: CASSVQNTEAFF; DNA: TGTGCCAGCAGCGTTCAGAACACTGAAGCTTTCTTT
length: 14; V: TRBV27; J: TRBJ1-1; size: NA; D: NA; CDR3: CASRRPGLVTEAFF; DNA: TGTGCCAGCAGACGGCCAGGGTTGGTCACTGAAGCTTTCTTT
length: 17; V: TRBV21-1; J: TRBJ1-6; size: once; D: NA; CDR3: CASSKAGIRGNDSPLHF; DNA: TGTGCCAGCAGCAAAGCGGGGATCAGGGGAAACGATTCACCCCTCCACTTT
length: 14; V: TRBV5-1; J: TRBJ2-3; size: NA; D: TRBD1; CDR3: CASSTGQGAFTQYF; DNA: TGCGCCAGCAGCACTGGACAGGGGGCCTTTACGCAGTATTTT
length: 15; V: TRBV30; J: TRBJ1-4; size: NA; D: TRBD1; CDR3: CAWSRQGMTNEKLFF; DNA: TGTGCCTGGAGTCGACAGGGTATGACTAATGAAAAACTGTTTTTT
length: 13; V: TRBV19; J: TRBJ2-7; size: once; D: NA; CDR3: CASSIQVRYEQYF; DNA: TGTGCCAGTAGCATACAGGTCCGCTACGAGCAGTACTTC
length: 15; V: TRBV6-2/TRBV6-3; J: TRBJ2-5; size: NA; D: NA; CDR3: CASSYVVGVKETQYF; DNA: TGTGCCAGCAGTTACGTGGTAGGAGTTAAAGAGACCCAGTACTTC